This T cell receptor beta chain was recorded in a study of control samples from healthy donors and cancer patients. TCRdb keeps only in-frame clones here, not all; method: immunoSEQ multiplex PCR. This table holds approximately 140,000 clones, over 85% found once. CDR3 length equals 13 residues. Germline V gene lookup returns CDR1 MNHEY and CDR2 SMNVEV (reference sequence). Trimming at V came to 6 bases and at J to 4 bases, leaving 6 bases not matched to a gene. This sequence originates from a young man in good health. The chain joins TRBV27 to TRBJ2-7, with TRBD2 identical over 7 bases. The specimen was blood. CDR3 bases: TGTGCCAGCAGCCAGACTAGCAGGTACGAGCAGTACTTC. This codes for CASSQTSRYEQYF.